This T cell receptor (beta chain) was recovered during a study of control samples from healthy donors and cancer patients. The data were produced by immunoSEQ multiplex PCR, yet TCRdb's version contains in-frame clones alone and is incomplete. The sample includes approximately 17,000 clones, 70% to 90% of them seen just once. The receptor's source is a man in his sixties with head and neck cancer. The sequenced sample consisted of PBMCs.

CDR3 protein: CASSQGGGQIYGYTF. CDR3 bases: TGTGCCAGCAGCCAAGGGGGTGGACAGATCTATGGCTACACCTTC. The chain carries TRBV3-1 (or the pseudogene TRBV3-2) and TRBJ1-2; perhaps TRBD1 as D (6 bases). This CDR3 has 15 residues. Germline CDR1 is LGHDT and CDR2 is YNNKEL (reference sequence). The V and J ends lost 1 base and 4 bases respectively, with 13 bases between them.